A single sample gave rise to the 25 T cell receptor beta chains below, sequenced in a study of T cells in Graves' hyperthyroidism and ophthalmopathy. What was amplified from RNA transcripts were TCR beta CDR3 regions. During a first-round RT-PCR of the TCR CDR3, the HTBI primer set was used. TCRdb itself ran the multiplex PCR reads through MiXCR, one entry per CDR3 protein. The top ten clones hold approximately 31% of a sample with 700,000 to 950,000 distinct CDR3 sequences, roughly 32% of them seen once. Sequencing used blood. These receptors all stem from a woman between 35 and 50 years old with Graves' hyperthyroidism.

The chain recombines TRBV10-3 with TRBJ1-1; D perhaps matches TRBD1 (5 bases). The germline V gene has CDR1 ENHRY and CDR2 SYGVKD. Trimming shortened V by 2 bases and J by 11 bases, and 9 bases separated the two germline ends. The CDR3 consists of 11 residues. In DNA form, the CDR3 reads TGTGCCATCAGTGAGAGGGGCGAGGCTTTCTTT. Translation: CAISERGEAFF.

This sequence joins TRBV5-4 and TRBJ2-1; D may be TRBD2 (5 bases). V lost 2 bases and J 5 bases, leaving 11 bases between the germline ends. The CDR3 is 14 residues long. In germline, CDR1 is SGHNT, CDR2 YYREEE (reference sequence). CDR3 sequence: CASSLIAADNEQFF. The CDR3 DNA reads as TGTGCCAGCAGCTTAATAGCAGCGGACAATGAGCAGTTCTTC.

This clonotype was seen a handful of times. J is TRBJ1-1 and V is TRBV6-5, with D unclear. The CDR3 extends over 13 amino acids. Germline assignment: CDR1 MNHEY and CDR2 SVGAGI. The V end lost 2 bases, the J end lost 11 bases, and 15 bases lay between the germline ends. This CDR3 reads CASSYSARIMAFF. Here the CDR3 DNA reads TGTGCCAGCAGTTACAGTGCCCGAATAATGGCTTTCTTT.

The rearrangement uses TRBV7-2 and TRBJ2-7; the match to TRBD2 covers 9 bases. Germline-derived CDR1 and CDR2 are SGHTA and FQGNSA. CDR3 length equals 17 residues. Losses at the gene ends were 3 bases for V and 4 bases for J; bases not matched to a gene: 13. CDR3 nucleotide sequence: TGTGCCAGCAGCTTTATCGGCGGGAGGGCCATGTGGTACGAGCAGTACTTC. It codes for CASSFIGGRAMWYEQYF. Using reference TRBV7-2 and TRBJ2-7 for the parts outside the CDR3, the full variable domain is GAGVSQSPSNKVTEKGKDVELRCDPISGHTALYWYRQSLGQGLEFLIYFQGNSAPDKSGLPSDRFSAERTGGSVSTLTIQRTQQEDSAVYLCASSFIGGRAMWYEQYFGPGTRLTVT.

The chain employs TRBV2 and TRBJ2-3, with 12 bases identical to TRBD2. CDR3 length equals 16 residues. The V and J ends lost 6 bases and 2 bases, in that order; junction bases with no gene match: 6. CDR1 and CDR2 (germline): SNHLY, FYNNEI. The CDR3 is CASSWTSGAYTDTQYF. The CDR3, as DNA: TGTGCCAGCAGCTGGACTAGCGGGGCTTACACAGATACGCAGTATTTT.

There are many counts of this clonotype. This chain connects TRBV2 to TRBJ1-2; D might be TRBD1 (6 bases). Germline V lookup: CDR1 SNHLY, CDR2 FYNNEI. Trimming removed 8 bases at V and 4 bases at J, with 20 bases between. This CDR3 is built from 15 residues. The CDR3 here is CASGLGGALGYGYTF. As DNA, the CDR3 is TGTGCCAGCGGTCTAGGGGGGGCGCTGGGCTATGGCTACACCTTC.

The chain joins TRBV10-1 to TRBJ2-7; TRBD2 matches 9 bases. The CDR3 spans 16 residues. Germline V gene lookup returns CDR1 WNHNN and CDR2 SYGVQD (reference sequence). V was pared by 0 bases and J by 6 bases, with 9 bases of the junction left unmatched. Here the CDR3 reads CASSESKGGRGREQYF. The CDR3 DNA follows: TGCGCCAGCAGTGAGTCGAAAGGCGGGAGGGGGCGCGAGCAGTACTTC.

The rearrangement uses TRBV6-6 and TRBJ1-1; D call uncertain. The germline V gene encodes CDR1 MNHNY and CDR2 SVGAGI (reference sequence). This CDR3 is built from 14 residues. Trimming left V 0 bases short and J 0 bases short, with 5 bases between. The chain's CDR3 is CASSYSQVNTEAFF. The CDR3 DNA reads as TGTGCCAGCAGTTACTCCCAGGTGAACACTGAAGCTTTCTTT.

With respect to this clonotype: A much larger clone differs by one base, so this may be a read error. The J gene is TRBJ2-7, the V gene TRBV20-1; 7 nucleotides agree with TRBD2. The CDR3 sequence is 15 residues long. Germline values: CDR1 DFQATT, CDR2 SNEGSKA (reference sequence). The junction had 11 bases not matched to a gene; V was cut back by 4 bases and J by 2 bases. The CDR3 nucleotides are TGCAGTGCTATGCGGTCTAGCGGAACAGCCTACGAGCAGTACTTC. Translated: CSAMRSSGTAYEQYF.

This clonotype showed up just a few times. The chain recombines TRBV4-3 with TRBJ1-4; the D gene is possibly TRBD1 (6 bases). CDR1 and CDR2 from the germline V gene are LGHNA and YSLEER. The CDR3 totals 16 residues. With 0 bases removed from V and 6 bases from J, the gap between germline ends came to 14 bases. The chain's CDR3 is CASSQDRGGSYEKLFF. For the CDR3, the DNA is TGCGCCAGCAGCCAAGACAGGGGCGGCTCATATGAAAAACTGTTTTTT.

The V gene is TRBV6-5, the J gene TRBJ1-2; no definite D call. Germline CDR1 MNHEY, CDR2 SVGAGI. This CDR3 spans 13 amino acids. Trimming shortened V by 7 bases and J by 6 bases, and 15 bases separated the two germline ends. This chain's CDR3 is CASTRGNSDGYTF. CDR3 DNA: TGTGCCAGCACTCGCGGCAATAGTGATGGCTACACCTTC.

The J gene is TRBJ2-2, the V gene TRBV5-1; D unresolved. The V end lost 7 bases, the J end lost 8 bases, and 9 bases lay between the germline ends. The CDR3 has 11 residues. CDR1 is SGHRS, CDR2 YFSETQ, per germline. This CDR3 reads CASGETGELFF. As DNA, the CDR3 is TGCGCCAGCGGGGAAACGGGGGAGCTGTTTTTT.

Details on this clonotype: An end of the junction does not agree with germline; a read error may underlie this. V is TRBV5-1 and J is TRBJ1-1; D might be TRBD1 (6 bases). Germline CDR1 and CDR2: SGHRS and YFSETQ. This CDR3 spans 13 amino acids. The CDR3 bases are TGCGCCGGCAGCTCACAGGGGAACACTGAAGCTTTCTTT. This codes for CAGSSQGNTEAFF.

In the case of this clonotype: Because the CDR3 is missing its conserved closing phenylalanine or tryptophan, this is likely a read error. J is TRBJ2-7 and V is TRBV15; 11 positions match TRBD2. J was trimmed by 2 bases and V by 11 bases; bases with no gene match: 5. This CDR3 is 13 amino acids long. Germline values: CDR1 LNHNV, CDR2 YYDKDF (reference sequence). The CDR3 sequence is CAAGTSGPYEQYI. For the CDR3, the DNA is TGTGCCGCGGGGACTAGCGGTCCCTACGAGCAGTACATC.

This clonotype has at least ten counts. The CDR3 region has the DNA TGTGCCATCAGTGAGTCGATCCTTGAACGGGGGAACACTGAAGCTTTCTTT. As protein: CAISESILERGNTEAFF. This chain joins TRBV10-3 and TRBJ1-1; D gene uncertain. Per germline, CDR1 ENHRY and CDR2 SYGVKD. This CDR3 has 17 amino acids. Trimming left V 0 bases short and J 1 base short, with 15 bases between.

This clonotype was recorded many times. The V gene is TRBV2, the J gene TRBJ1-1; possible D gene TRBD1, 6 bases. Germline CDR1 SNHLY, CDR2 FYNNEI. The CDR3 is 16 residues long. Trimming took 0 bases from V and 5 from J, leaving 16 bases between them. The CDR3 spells CASSEALGGPRTEAFF. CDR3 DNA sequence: TGTGCCAGCAGTGAAGCGCTAGGGGGACCCAGAACTGAAGCTTTCTTT.

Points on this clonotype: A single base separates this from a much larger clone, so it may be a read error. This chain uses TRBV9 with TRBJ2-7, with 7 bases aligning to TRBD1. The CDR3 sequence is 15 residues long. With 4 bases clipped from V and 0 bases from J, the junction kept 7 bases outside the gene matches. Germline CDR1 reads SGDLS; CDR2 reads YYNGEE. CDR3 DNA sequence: TGTGCCAGCAGCTTGGACAGGAAGAGCTCCTACGAGCAGTACTTC. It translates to CASSLDRKSSYEQYF.

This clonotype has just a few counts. CDR3 protein: CASSGQGYNEQFF. In DNA, the CDR3 is TGTGCCAGCAGCGGTCAGGGTTACAATGAGCAGTTCTTC. The chain is built from TRBV7-2 and TRBJ2-1, with D possibly TRBD1 on 5 matching bases. V lost 5 bases, J lost 4 bases, and 9 bases lay in between. Germline lookup yields CDR1 SGHTA and CDR2 FQGNSA. The CDR3 extends over 13 amino acids.

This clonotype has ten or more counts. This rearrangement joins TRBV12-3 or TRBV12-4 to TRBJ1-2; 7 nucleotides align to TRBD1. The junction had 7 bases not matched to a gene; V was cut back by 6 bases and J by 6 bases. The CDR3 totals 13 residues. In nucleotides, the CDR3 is TGTGCCAGCAGGATGACAGGGCAACATGGCTACACCTTC. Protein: CASRMTGQHGYTF.

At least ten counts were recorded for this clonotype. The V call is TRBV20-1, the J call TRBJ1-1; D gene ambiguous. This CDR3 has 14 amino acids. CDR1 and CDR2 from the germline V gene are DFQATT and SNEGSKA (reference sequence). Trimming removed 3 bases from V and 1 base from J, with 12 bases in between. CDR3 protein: CSASPGSPNTEAFF. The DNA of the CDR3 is TGCAGTGCTAGTCCGGGAAGCCCGAACACTGAAGCTTTCTTT.

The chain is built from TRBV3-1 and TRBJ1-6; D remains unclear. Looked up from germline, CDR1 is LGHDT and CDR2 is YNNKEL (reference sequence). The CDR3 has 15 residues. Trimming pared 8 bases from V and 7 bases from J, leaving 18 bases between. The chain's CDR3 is CASSPPSQPNSPLHF. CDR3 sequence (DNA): TGTGCCAGCTCACCACCCAGTCAGCCAAATTCACCCCTCCACTTT.

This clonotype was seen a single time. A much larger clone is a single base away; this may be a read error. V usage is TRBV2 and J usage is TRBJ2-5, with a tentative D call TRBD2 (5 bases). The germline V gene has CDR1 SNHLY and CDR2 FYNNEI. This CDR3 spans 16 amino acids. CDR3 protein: CTSSSRTVQGRETQYF. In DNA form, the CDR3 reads TGTACCAGCAGTTCCCGGACTGTCCAAGGGCGAGAGACCCAGTACTTC. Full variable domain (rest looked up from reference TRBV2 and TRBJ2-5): EPEVTQTPSHQVTQMGQEVILRCVPISNHLYFYWYRQILGQKVEFLVSFYNNEISEKSEIFDDQFSVERPDGSNFTLKIRSTKLEDSAMYFCTSSSRTVQGRETQYFGPGTRLLVL.

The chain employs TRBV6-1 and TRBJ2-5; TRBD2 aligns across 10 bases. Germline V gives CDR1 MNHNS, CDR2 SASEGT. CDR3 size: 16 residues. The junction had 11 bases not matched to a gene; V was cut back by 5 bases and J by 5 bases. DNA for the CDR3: TGTGCCAGCAGTCGACTAGCGGGTTGGGGACGGGAGACCCAGTACTTC. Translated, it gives CASSRLAGWGRETQYF.

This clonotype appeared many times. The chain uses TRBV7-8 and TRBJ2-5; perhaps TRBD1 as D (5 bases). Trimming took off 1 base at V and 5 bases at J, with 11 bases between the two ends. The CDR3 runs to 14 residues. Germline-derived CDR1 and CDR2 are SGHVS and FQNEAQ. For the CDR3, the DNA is TGTGCCAGCAGCTTAGAGGGGAACGGGGAGACCCAGTACTTC. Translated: CASSLEGNGETQYF.

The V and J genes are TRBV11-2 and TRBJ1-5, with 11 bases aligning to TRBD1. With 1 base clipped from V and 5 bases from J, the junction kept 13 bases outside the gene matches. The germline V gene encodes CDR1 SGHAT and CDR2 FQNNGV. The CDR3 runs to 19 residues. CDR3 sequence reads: CASSLVGTGGAGIDQPQHF. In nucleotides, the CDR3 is TGTGCCAGCAGCTTAGTTGGGACAGGGGGTGCGGGTATTGATCAGCCCCAGCATTTT.